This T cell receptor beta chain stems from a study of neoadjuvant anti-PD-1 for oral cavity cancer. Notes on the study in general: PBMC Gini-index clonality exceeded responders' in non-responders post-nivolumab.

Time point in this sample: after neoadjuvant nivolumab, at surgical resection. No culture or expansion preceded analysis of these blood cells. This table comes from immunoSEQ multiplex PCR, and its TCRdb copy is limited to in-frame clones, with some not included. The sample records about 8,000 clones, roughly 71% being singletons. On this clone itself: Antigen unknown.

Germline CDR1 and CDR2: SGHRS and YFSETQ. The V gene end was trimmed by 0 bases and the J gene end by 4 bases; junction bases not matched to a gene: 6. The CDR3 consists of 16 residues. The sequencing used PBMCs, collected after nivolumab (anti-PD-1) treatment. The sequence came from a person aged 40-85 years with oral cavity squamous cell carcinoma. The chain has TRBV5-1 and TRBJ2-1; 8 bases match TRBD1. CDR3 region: CASSLGLTGAYNEQFF. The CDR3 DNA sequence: TGCGCCAGCAGCTTGGGGTTGACAGGGGCGTACAATGAGCAGTTCTTC.